This TCR beta chain was documented in a study of OX40 agonist ivuxolimab in advanced cancers. Study context: Patients in dose escalation had liver, melanoma, kidney or head and neck cancers.

Looked up from germline, CDR1 is LGHNA and CDR2 is YNFKEQ. Trimming removed 0 bases from V and 4 bases from J, with 16 bases in between. This CDR3 comprises 16 residues. Clones were sequenced by immunoSEQ multiplex PCR, and TCRdb holds only the in-frame ones, with some missing. Found here are tens of thousands of clones, approximately 90% of them singletons; the top ten hold around 7%. The receptor comes from an adult with an advanced solid tumor such as melanoma, head and neck, liver or kidney cancer. This chain links TRBV4-2 with TRBJ2-7, with D perhaps matching TRBD1 (6 bases). Sequencing used CD4+ or CD8+ T cells sorted from blood, obtained in a trial of the OX40 agonist ivuxolimab. The CDR3 DNA is TGTGCCAGCAGCCAAGATCAAAGCAGGGGTGGGTACGAGCAGTACTTC. Translation: CASSQDQSRGGYEQYF.